Listed below are T cell receptor beta chains from one sample, sequenced in a study of cytomegalovirus exposure and HLA in healthy donors. Clones were sequenced by immunoSEQ multiplex PCR, and TCRdb holds only the in-frame ones, with some missing. This sample has 72,000 or so clones; 74% occur once, and the top ten carry 10% to 12%. Material for sequencing was PBMCs. The receptor source for this set is a human donor in good health. Both conserved end residues are trimmed from each CDR3.

J gene,V gene,CDR3 length,CDR3 protein
TRBJ1-1,TRBV29-1,10,SVGTPNTEAF
TRBJ2-2,TRBV10-3,13,ASYSAIANTGELF
TRBJ2-1,TRBV5-4,14,ASSLGAGGAYNEQF
TRBJ2-7,TRBV28,12,ASSPGTSLNEQY
TRBJ2-7,TRBV5-1,12,ASSKGLVPYEQY
TRBJ2-5,TRBV29-1,11,SVGEGRQETQY
TRBJ2-5,TRBV5-8,12,ASRGGPYQETQY
TRBJ1-1,TRBV7-9,11,ASSFGLETDAF
TRBJ1-2,TRBV6-5,11,ASSETGVGGYT
TRBJ2-5,TRBV5-1,11,ASSPLRGGTQY
TRBJ2-4,TRBV7-9,11,ATKILAKNIQY
TRBJ2-1,TRBV21-1,14,ASSLRGEGRNNEQF
TRBJ2-1,TRBV15,14,ATSRVLAGVFNEQF
TRBJ2-1,TRBV9,9,ASSGDNEQF
TRBJ2-1,TRBV5-1,14,ATTPSISTAVGEQF
TRBJ1-1,TRBV7-9,12,ASSLTGGDTEAF
TRBJ1-2,TRBV18,14,ASSPGGGGLNYGYT
TRBJ1-3,TRBV30,14,AWSVTGVSSGNTIY
TRBJ2-4,TRBV5-1,15,ASSLGGTSGSKNIQY
TRBJ1-1,TRBV9,13,ASSFGTGANTEAF
TRBJ2-1,TRBV9,13,ASSAGTGGYNEQF
TRBJ1-2,TRBV28,14,ASSQQQGAGNYGYT
TRBJ2-1,TRBV13,15,ASSLAAAGGSYNEQF
TRBJ1-2,TRBV6-5,12,ATRGGQGAYGYT
TRBJ2-2,TRBV27,17,ASTFLPGQGTGSTGELF
TRBJ1-5,TRBV7-2,9,ASSSYGPQH
TRBJ1-2,TRBV4-1,13,ASSPRQGGNYGYT
TRBJ2-2,TRBV10-3,11,AISVGGTGELF
TRBJ1-4,TRBV5-1,12,ASSLGQPNEKLF
TRBJ2-7,TRBV19,15,PRHSPKQGMRPYEQY
TRBJ1-2,TRBV19,12,ASSFGQGNYGYT
TRBJ1-5,TRBV10-3,15,AISESGGGQGSQPQH
TRBJ2-2,TRBV10-1,12,ASRGSPVTGELF
TRBJ1-2,TRBV11-2,12,ASSLTRQVYGYT
TRBJ1-2,TRBV28,12,ASGLFRGIDGYT
TRBJ2-2,TRBV15,12,ATRPPGKPGELF
TRBJ1-5,TRBV27,13,ASSLQGLSNQPQH
TRBJ2-7,TRBV19,16,ASSPLIRNNGISDEQY
TRBJ1-2,TRBV2,10,ASSGAVYGYT
TRBJ2-7,TRBV13,14,ASSLERGPPPTGQY
TRBJ1-5,TRBV2,12,ASSPDRSNQPQH
TRBJ2-2,TRBV4-1,16,ASSQPGLAGENTGELF
TRBJ2-1,TRBV12-5,13,ASGLVLGPYNEQF
TRBJ2-1,TRBV21-1,18,ASSKGSGDSGTFRDNEQF
TRBJ1-1,TRBV6-6,10,ASSIRDTEAF
TRBJ1-1,TRBV27,14,ASSLAYRVGNTEAF
TRBJ2-7,TRBV7-8,9,ASGGTGKQY
TRBJ1-5,TRBV29-1,10,SVEDEGALRH